This paragraph covers one T cell receptor beta chain sequence. CDR1 is SQVTM, CDR2 ANQGSEA, per germline. Trimming stripped 4 bases from V and 8 bases from J, with 11 bases between. This CDR3 comprises 11 residues. Data came from immunoSEQ multiplex PCR; TCRdb stores just in-frame clones and leaves some out. The data contain some 140,000 clones, 85% to 95% of them seen just once; the ten biggest clones take up approximately 15%. The sample is drawn from a study of control samples from healthy donors and cancer patients. This TCR derives from a man aged 55-75 years with colorectal cancer. Sequencing was performed on PBMCs. The gene calls are TRBV29-1 and TRBJ1-2; tentatively, D is TRBD1 (5 bases). This CDR3 is CSVGAGKGYTF. The DNA for the CDR3 is TGCAGCGTTGGCGCAGGGAAGGGCTACACCTTC.